This T cell receptor beta chain was documented in a study of early T cells in non-severe SARS-CoV-2 infection (dated by TCRdb to about 2021). About the study as a whole: Because TCR sequencing relied on bulk RNA taken from unsorted whole blood, pairing of alpha and beta chains was not possible. General conclusions and limits of the study: VDJdb matching was skewed toward anti-spike CD8 responses and likely underestimated virus-specific expansions by missing private and CD4 specificities.

The germline V gene (reference sequence) sets CDR1 to DFQATT and CDR2 to SNEGSKA. Trimming costs V 5 bases and J 8 bases, and their ends lie 28 bases apart. The CDR3 covers 16 residues, taking in both the cysteine and the phenylalanine. Only CDR3 DNA remains: 48 bases, in frame from the first base. A case-control design nested within a healthcare worker cohort in London, UK, was used, with weekly nasopharyngeal swab PCR tests and blood sampling performed. Healthcare workers were recruited between 23 and 31 March 2020, during the week of the UK lockdown, and were followed weekly for up to about 15 weeks. The table lists this clonotype with many counts. Its cognate antigen has yet to be identified. No per-base quality is available; no much larger clone lies one base away. Library construction relied on 5' RACE. The sequencing machine was a NextSeq 500. The TCR library protocol attached unique molecular identifiers to individual cDNA molecules to correct for sequencing error and PCR bias. Sequencing covered both TCR alpha and beta chains, and within each sample the abundances of alpha and beta sequences were tightly co-correlated. The paper's data handling went like this. Decombinator V4 was used to annotate the V gene, J gene and CDR3 of the TCR sequences. Expanded TCRs were defined as changing significantly between any two time points under a Poisson model with p below 0.0001. Abundances of TCRs were expressed as counts per million after normalisation to the total number of TCRs sequenced in each sample. MAIT TCRs were defined by TRAV1-2 paired with TRAJ12, TRAJ20 or TRAJ33, and iNKT TCRs by TRAV10 paired with TRAJ18. VDJdb, accessed on 1 November 2021, was searched for TCRs annotated for CMV, EBV and SARS-CoV-2, and TCRs annotated for more than one antigen were excluded. TCRdb passed the public sequencing reads through fastp at Q25 and MiXCR, retaining productive beta sequences. One record per CDR3 amino acid sequence lists the most common genes and DNA. TCRdb's processing, not the authors', yielded these V and J calls. This sample gives about 72,000 distinct CDR3 sequences in total; roughly 10% of them show up just once. Jointly, the top ten make up roughly 3% of the sample.

This sequence originates from an adult who was a healthcare worker with PCR-confirmed SARS-CoV-2 infection or an uninfected control (not recorded which). This receptor chain uses TRBV20-1 and TRBJ2-7; 6 matching bases give a weak D call of TRBD1. The sequenced sample consisted of whole blood. The DNA is TGCAGTGCTTCCCGGACCCCGACAGGTGACTCTACGAAGCAGTACTTC. Its protein product is CSASRTPTGDSTKQYF.